This record concerns one TCR beta chain sequence. Antigen specificity is unknown. Isolation per sample recovered at least 6 million PBMCs. With a J-beta primer mix and a sample-barcoded 5' primer, a second PCR ran roughly 7 to 11 cycles. TCRdb reanalysed the 5' RACE reads using MiXCR and keeps one entry per CDR3 protein. The table shows 800,000 to 1,300,000 distinct CDR3 sequences, with around 25% occurring only once. This sample stems from a study of blood T cells in healthy people across ages. General study results and limits: As naive T cell percentage varied, TCR beta diversity correlated strongly with it.

The same data also contributed to another study, on T cells of mothers and their children. That work adds: The sample comes from fewer than ten healthy Caucasian donors: mothers and children. Thymic selection molds TCR recombination output in much the same way for related pairs as for unrelated pairs.

The TCR comes from a girl aged 2 to 9 in good health. The source material was blood.

The CDR3 DNA follows: TGTGCCAGCTCACCTTGGGAGGACCAGACCCAGTACTTC. Translating it yields CASSPWEDQTQYF. The chain carries TRBV18 and TRBJ2-5; tentative D call: TRBD2 (6 bases). From germline, CDR1 is KGHSH and CDR2 LQKENI. The CDR3 spans 13 residues. V dropped 3 bases and J dropped 6 bases, with 11 bases sitting between them. Based on the CDR3 plus reference TRBV18 and TRBJ2-5, the full variable domain is NAGVMQNPRHLVRRRGQEARLRCSPMKGHSHVYWYRQLPEEGLKFMVYLQKENIIDESGMPKERFSAEFPKEGPSILRIQQVVRGDSAAYFCASSPWEDQTQYFGPGTRLLVL.